The 24 T cell receptor beta chains listed next were all sequenced from one sample in a study of post-analysis software for immune sequencing data. Presence of unique molecular identifiers characterized the TCR beta cDNA libraries. In TCRdb, the PCR reads were re-called with MiXCR into one record per CDR3 protein. The table lists about 430,000 distinct CDR3 sequences, 30% to 45% of them singletons, with around 8% in the top ten. Study findings and constraints: Controls showed lower frequencies than patients for several TRBV segments, and TRBV5-6, TRBV5-1 and TRBV20-1 were among these.

Which antigens these TCRs recognize remains unknown. What was sequenced was blood. The receptors stem from a girl aged 2 to 10 with multiple sclerosis.

The rearrangement uses TRBV15 and TRBJ2-2, with 10 bases identical to TRBD2. V gave up 0 bases and J gave up 1 base; unmatched junction bases: 2. The CDR3 runs 17 residues. Germline V gene lookup returns CDR1 LNHNV and CDR2 YYDKDF (reference sequence). The CDR3 is CATSRDRLAGNTGELFF. The CDR3 DNA reads TGTGCCACCAGCAGAGATCGACTAGCGGGGAACACCGGGGAGCTGTTTTTT.

Only a few counts were recorded for this clonotype. The chain employs TRBV27 and TRBJ2-7, with unresolved D. With 2 bases removed from V and 3 bases from J, the gap between germline ends came to 8 bases. The germline CDR1 and CDR2 sequences are MNHEY and SMNVEV (reference sequence). This CDR3 contains 13 residues. CDR3 loop: CASSLRRGYEQYF. DNA for the CDR3: TGTGCCAGCAGTTTAAGGCGAGGCTACGAGCAGTACTTC.

The chain joins TRBV7-2 to TRBJ1-5, with a possible D match to TRBD1 (5 bases). Germline V CDR1 and CDR2: SGHTA, FQGNSA. The CDR3 is made up of 13 amino acids. V gave up 5 bases and J gave up 7 bases, with 12 bases separating them. This chain's CDR3 is CASSQLGRQPQHF. CDR3 in DNA: TGTGCCAGCAGCCAGTTGGGGCGACAGCCCCAGCATTTT.

The chain has TRBV5-6 and TRBJ1-1, with 9 bases identical to TRBD1. The CDR3 has 12 amino acids. The V and J ends lost 5 bases and 8 bases, in that order; junction bases with no gene match: 4. Per the germline V gene, CDR1 is SGHDT and CDR2 is YYEEEE. CDR3 sequence reads: CASRVGTGEAFF. The CDR3 region has the DNA TGTGCCAGCAGAGTCGGGACAGGGGAAGCTTTCTTT.

The genes are TRBV7-3 and TRBJ2-2, with a tentative D call TRBD1 (6 bases). V shed 3 bases and J shed 0 bases, with 17 bases lying between them. This CDR3 spans 18 amino acids. Germline CDR1 and CDR2: SGHTA and FQGTGA. CDR3 bases: TGTGCCAGCAGCTTTAGGGGCCACGGGACACCGAACACCGGGGAGCTGTTTTTT. Translated, it gives CASSFRGHGTPNTGELFF.

This sequence joins TRBV28 and TRBJ2-5, with a weak D call TRBD1 (6 bases). The germline V gene has CDR1 MDHEN and CDR2 SYDVKM. Trimming removed 6 bases from V and 5 bases from J, with 16 bases in between. CDR3 length: 14 residues. The DNA for the CDR3 is TGTGCCAGCAGGTTACCAGGGGTTTACGAGACCCAGTACTTC. The encoded protein is CASRLPGVYETQYF.

Only a few counts were recorded for this clonotype. CDR3 sequence reads: CASSLIGGRETQYF. The CDR3 nucleotides read TGTGCCAGCAGCTTGATAGGTGGAAGAGAGACCCAGTACTTC. This chain connects TRBV12-3 or TRBV12-4 to TRBJ2-5, with unresolved D. This CDR3 comprises 14 residues. Trimming stripped 6 bases from V and 4 bases from J, with 15 bases between.

This clonotype was found many times. The J gene is TRBJ2-7, the V gene TRBV4-2; no definite D call. The CDR3 has 14 residues. Trimming pared 1 base from V and 1 base from J, leaving 8 bases between. Germline assignment: CDR1 LGHNA and CDR2 YNFKEQ. CDR3 sequence (DNA): TGTGCCAGCAGCCAAGCCCCCAGTTCCTACGAGCAGTACTTC. Its protein product is CASSQAPSSYEQYF.

A few counts support this clonotype. The rearrangement uses TRBV6-6 and TRBJ1-2; D gene ambiguous. This CDR3 has 15 amino acids. V lost 5 bases and J 7 bases, leaving 20 bases between the germline ends. CDR1 is MNHNY and CDR2 is SVGAGI in the germline V gene (reference sequence). For the CDR3, the DNA is TGTGCCAGCAGTGTTCCCGGGAGGCAGGTTTTTGGCTACACCTTC. Translation: CASSVPGRQVFGYTF.

With respect to this clonotype: At one boundary the junction diverges from the germline segment, which might be a read error. The chain joins TRBV5-5 to TRBJ2-7; TRBD1 agrees at 7 bases. Germline CDR1 reads SGHKS; CDR2 reads YYEKEE (reference sequence). The CDR3 loop spans 14 amino acids. CDR3 bases: TGTGCCAGCAGCTCCCACAGGGGTCCCTACGGGCAGTACTTC. The encoded protein is CASSSHRGPYGQYF.

This clonotype appeared a few times. J is TRBJ2-7 and V is TRBV29-1; possible D gene TRBD2, 5 bases. Germline CDR1 and CDR2: SQVTM and ANQGSEA. V lost 4 bases and J lost 2, with 21 bases in between. The CDR3 contains 16 residues. CDR3 in DNA: TGCAGCGTTGTACGAGTTGATTTGAGGGCCCCCTACGAGCAGTACTTC. Amino acids: CSVVRVDLRAPYEQYF.

The chain is built from TRBV12-3 or TRBV12-4 and TRBJ2-1; a weak D match, TRBD2 (6 bases). Trimming took 7 bases from V and 7 from J, leaving 17 bases between them. The CDR3 consists of 14 residues. The CDR3 DNA is TGTGCCAGCACTGTGACTAGTCGTAGAAATGAGCAGTTCTTC. Translating it yields CASTVTSRRNEQFF.

The genes are TRBV6-1 and TRBJ2-1, with 10 bases lining up with TRBD2. TRBJ2-7 explains the end of the DNA better; the J call may be wrong. Germline V gene data show CDR1 as MNHNS and CDR2 as SASEGT. The CDR3 covers 17 residues. DNA of the CDR3: TGTGCCAGCAGCGGATCTAGCGGGAGACGATCCTACAATGAGCAGTACTTC. Translated: CASSGSSGRRSYNEQYF.

The chain couples TRBV20-1 to TRBJ2-5; D is unresolved. The CDR3 is 17 residues long. V lost 1 base and J 5 bases, leaving 23 bases between the germline ends. The germline V gene encodes CDR1 DFQATT and CDR2 SNEGSKA (reference sequence). The CDR3 nucleotides are TGCAGTGCTAGAGTTGTTGGTCTGCGGTTGGGTATGGAGACCCAGTACTTC. This gives the protein CSARVVGLRLGMETQYF.

This clonotype was detected a few times. V gene TRBV20-1 combines with J gene TRBJ2-5; D is possibly TRBD1 (5 bases). V was shortened by 0 bases and J by 11 bases, with 13 bases between the two germline ends. From germline, CDR1 is DFQATT and CDR2 SNEGSKA (reference sequence). The length of the CDR3 is 12 residues. CDR3: CSAREGPVKQYF. CDR3 nucleotide sequence: TGCAGTGCTAGAGAGGGGCCGGTTAAGCAGTACTTC.

This clonotype was detected a few times. The chain uses TRBV6-4 and TRBJ1-4, with 7 bases that match TRBD1. CDR3 size: 15 residues. Germline V gene lookup returns CDR1 MRHNA and CDR2 SNTAGT. After removal of 4 bases from V and 4 bases from J, the junction contained 6 bases not matched to a gene. The CDR3 sequence: CASSVEAGGNEKLFF. CDR3 nucleotide sequence: TGTGCCAGCAGTGTTGAAGCAGGGGGTAATGAAAAACTGTTTTTT.

In this sample, this clonotype turned up a few times. Germline and junction disagree at one end, which may indicate a read error. V usage is TRBV12-3 or TRBV12-4 and J usage is TRBJ2-5, with 8 bases fitting TRBD2. This CDR3 has 17 amino acids. As DNA, the CDR3 is TGTGCCAGCAGTTTGGGAGATAGCGGGACGTACCAAGGGACCCAGTACTTC. Encoded protein: CASSLGDSGTYQGTQYF.

As for this clonotype: A read error may produce the germline difference seen at one junction end. This sequence joins TRBV7-3 and TRBJ2-2; 7 bases fit TRBD2. The CDR3 runs to 18 residues. Germline CDR1 reads SGHTA; CDR2 reads FQGTGA. This CDR3 is CAGSLSPSSGGNTGELFF. CDR3 nucleotides: TGTGCCGGCAGCTTAAGTCCGTCGTCGGGGGGAAACACCGGGGAGCTGTTTTTT.

This clonotype was seen a handful of times. The gene calls are TRBV28 and TRBJ2-1; 9 bases align to TRBD1. Germline CDR1 MDHEN, CDR2 SYDVKM. The CDR3 is 18 residues long. The J segment lost 3 bases and the V segment lost 2 bases, leaving 11 bases of the junction unmatched. As DNA, the CDR3 is TGTGCCAGCAGTTTAAACAGGGCGACAGGGGGATACTACAATGAGCAGTTCTTC. Translation gives CASSLNRATGGYYNEQFF.

J is TRBJ2-1 and V is TRBV25-1, with 9 bases that match TRBD2. Germline V CDR1 and CDR2: MGHDK, SYGVNS. This CDR3 spans 16 amino acids. J was trimmed by 7 bases and V by 6 bases; bases with no gene match: 13. In DNA form, the CDR3 reads TGTGCCAGCAGGCCCATCGCGGGAGGGCCGCTGAATGAGCAGTTCTTC. This encodes CASRPIAGGPLNEQFF.

This clonotype was seen only a few times. The rearrangement uses TRBV5-1 and TRBJ1-6, with D maybe TRBD1 (5 bases). This CDR3 spans 15 amino acids. The V gene lost 1 base and the J gene lost 7 bases, with 12 bases spanning the gap. CDR1 SGHRS and CDR2 YFSETQ come from the germline V gene. The CDR3, as DNA: TGCGCCAGCAGCTTGACAGGCACCCCGAATTCACCCCTCCACTTT. It encodes CASSLTGTPNSPLHF. Full variable domain (rest looked up from reference TRBV5-1 and TRBJ1-6): KAGVTQTPRYLIKTRGQQVTLSCSPISGHRSVSWYQQTPGQGLQFLFEYFSETQRNKGNFPGRFSGRQFSNSRSEMNVSTLELGDSALYLCASSLTGTPNSPLHFGNGTRLTVT.

This clonotype appeared a few times. The chain combines TRBV5-6 with TRBJ2-1; TRBD1 might be the D (5 bases). Germline V gene sequence: CDR1 SGHDT, CDR2 YYEEEE. V lost 3 bases and J lost 4, with 11 bases in between. This CDR3 is built from 14 residues. Here the CDR3 reads CASSSLDSYNEQFF. The CDR3 DNA follows: TGTGCCAGCAGCTCTCTCGACAGTTACAATGAGCAGTTCTTC.

This rearrangement joins TRBV13 to TRBJ2-7, with TRBD1 matching 8 bases. V shed 5 bases, J shed 3 bases, and the junction held 9 bases outside the gene matches. This CDR3 spans 15 amino acids. Germline V gene data show CDR1 as PRHDT and CDR2 as FYEKMQ (reference sequence). CDR3 loop: CASSDGQGNFYEQYF. The CDR3 DNA reads TGTGCCAGCAGCGACGGACAGGGAAATTTCTACGAGCAGTACTTC.

This clonotype appeared a few times. An end of the junction does not agree with germline; a read error may underlie this. The gene calls are TRBV5-5 and TRBJ2-7; D possibly corresponds to TRBD2 (6 bases). The CDR3 is made up of 14 amino acids. Germline CDR1 and CDR2: SGHKS and YYEKEE (reference sequence). The CDR3 region has the DNA TGTGCCGGCAGCGGCGGGACCTCCGCCTACGAGCAGTACTTC. This gives the protein CAGSGGTSAYEQYF.